The 9 T cell receptor beta chains below come from one sample, sequenced in a study of T cell repertoires in cytomegalovirus infection. The antigens of these receptors remain unknown. TCRdb ran MiXCR on the reads and lists one entry per CDR3 protein. The table lists just over 450,000 distinct CDR3 sequences, approximately 42% of them singletons. This sample comprised cultured PBMCs, obtained from culture after CMV antigen stimulation. The receptors originated from a human donor in good health (CMV status not recorded). Some clones in this sample may be carry-over from other donors' samples.

The V gene is TRBV7-2, the J gene TRBJ2-1; 14 bases map to TRBD2. The germline V gene has CDR1 SGHTA and CDR2 FQGNSA. V lost 5 bases, J lost 7 bases, and 7 bases stayed unmatched. The CDR3 is made up of 16 amino acids. CDR3: CASSPTSGGVNNEQFF. CDR3 DNA sequence: TGTGCCAGCAGCCCGACTAGCGGGGGGGTCAATAATGAGCAGTTCTTC.

This rearrangement joins TRBV4-1 to TRBJ1-1, with TRBD1 as a possible D gene (6 bases). The CDR3 extends over 13 amino acids. Germline V CDR1 and CDR2: MGHRA, YSYEKL. Trimming shortened V by 3 bases and J by 5 bases, and 10 bases separated the two germline ends. CDR3 residues: CASSHLDRTEAFF. DNA for the CDR3: TGCGCCAGCAGCCACCTCGACAGGACTGAAGCTTTCTTT.

V is TRBV20-1 and J is TRBJ1-1, with TRBD1 matching 7 bases. This CDR3 has 15 amino acids. Per the germline V gene, CDR1 is DFQATT and CDR2 is SNEGSKA (reference sequence). V gave up 6 bases and J gave up 0 bases; unmatched junction bases: 10. CDR3 nucleotides: TGCAGTGCCCCTCGGACAGGACAGATGAACACTGAAGCTTTCTTT. Protein: CSAPRTGQMNTEAFF.

This clonotype was seen a handful of times. The chain links TRBV7-6 to TRBJ2-5; D is uncertain. V lost 1 base and J lost 7, with 13 bases in between. The CDR3 covers 14 residues. CDR1 and CDR2 (germline): SGHVS, FNYEAQ. In DNA, the CDR3 is TGTGCCAGCAGCTTAGTAGAAGACCCTCGGACCCAGTACTTC. Translating gives CASSLVEDPRTQYF. The complete variable domain, with remaining parts taken from reference TRBV7-6 and TRBJ2-5, reads GAGVSQSPRYKVTKRGQDVALRCDPISGHVSLYWYRQALGQGPEFLTYFNYEAQQDKSGLPNDRFSAERPEGSISTLTIQRTEQRDSAMYRCASSLVEDPRTQYFGPGTRLLVL.

This chain connects TRBV7-9 to TRBJ1-2, with D possibly being TRBD1 (6 bases). CDR1 and CDR2 from the germline V gene are SEHNR and FQNEAQ (reference sequence). There are 15 residues in the CDR3. Trimming shortened V by 5 bases and J by 1 base, and 14 bases separated the two germline ends. CDR3 sequence reads: CASSPRTANNYGYTF. The CDR3 nucleotides read TGTGCCAGCAGCCCGAGGACAGCCAATAACTATGGCTACACCTTC.

This clonotype has a handful of counts. The V call is TRBV7-6, the J call TRBJ2-3; 10 bases fit TRBD2. CDR1 and CDR2 (germline): SGHVS, FNYEAQ. CDR3 length: 16 residues. V trimming: 4 bases; J trimming: 3 bases; junction bases outside the gene matches: 7. This chain's CDR3 is CASSSTSSGRTDTQYF. CDR3 nucleotide sequence: TGTGCCAGCAGCTCGACTTCTAGCGGGAGAACAGATACGCAGTATTTT.

The table lists this clonotype with a few counts. This sequence joins TRBV7-2 and TRBJ1-2; D not certain. This CDR3 has 16 residues. Germline-derived CDR1 and CDR2 are SGHTA and FQGNSA. The germline V and J ends were trimmed by 4 bases and 5 bases, with 20 bases remaining between them. The CDR3 bases are TGTGCCAGCAGCTCTTATAGCCATAATATTAAGTATGGCTACACCTTC. This codes for CASSSYSHNIKYGYTF.

The V gene is TRBV6-6, the J gene TRBJ2-2; perhaps TRBD1 as D (6 bases). With 5 bases removed from V and 11 bases from J, the gap between germline ends came to 9 bases. The length of the CDR3 is 11 residues. Germline lookup yields CDR1 MNHNY and CDR2 SVGAGI (reference sequence). The CDR3: CASSTGTELFF. The CDR3 DNA follows: TGTGCCAGCAGTACCGGGACAGAGCTGTTTTTT.

With regard to this clonotype: The limits of the CDR3 on the DNA are not certain, so only TCRdb's listed CDR3 is given. The gene calls are TRBV7-6 and TRBJ1-1; the D segment call TRBD1 is taken from the table without a DNA check. Germline assignment: CDR1 SGHVS and CDR2 FNYEAQ. The CDR3 spans 13 amino acids, including both terminal residues. CDR3 sequence: CASSLFLSAEAFF.